Each of the 17 T cell receptor beta chains below was sequenced from the same sample in a study of T cell responses to AZD1222 COVID-19 vaccine. This table comes from immunoSEQ multiplex PCR, and its TCRdb copy is limited to in-frame clones, with some not included. Of around 160,000 clones in the sample, 75% to 95% are singletons; the top ten hold approximately 3%. This specimen consisted of peripheral blood, obtained on day 0 of MenACWY control vaccination. Receptors were obtained from an adult in good health.

The chain combines TRBV18 with TRBJ1-1, with D possibly being TRBD1 (6 bases). The CDR3 covers 13 residues. Between the trimmed V and J ends, which lost 10 bases and 6 bases, there was a span of 18 bases. Germline V lookup: CDR1 KGHSH, CDR2 LQKENI. The CDR3 bases are TGTGCCACCCGGTCGGGGGGCGGCTCTGAAGCTTTCTTT. Translated: CATRSGGGSEAFF.

This chain links TRBV28 with TRBJ1-5; TRBD1 might be the D (5 bases). CDR1 is MDHEN and CDR2 is SYDVKM in the germline V gene. Trimming removed 3 bases at V and 7 bases at J, with 13 bases between. This CDR3 contains 14 residues. The CDR3 sequence is CASSFLAGPQPQHF. Written as DNA, the CDR3 is TGTGCCAGCAGTTTTCTTGCGGGGCCCCAGCCCCAGCATTTT.

This clone showed up just a few times. This rearrangement joins TRBV12-3 or TRBV12-4 to TRBJ1-2; D is uncertain. Trimming pared 10 bases from V and 1 base from J, leaving 7 bases between. This CDR3 contains 11 residues. DNA of the CDR3: TGTGCCACCTCTCTTAACTATGGCTACACCTTC. Protein sequence: CATSLNYGYTF.

The chain joins TRBV5-4 to TRBJ2-5; D call uncertain. This CDR3 region has 14 residues. Germline lookup yields CDR1 SGHNT and CDR2 YYREEE (reference sequence). V was pared by 1 base and J by 1 base, with 8 bases between. CDR3 region: CASSLLQTQETQYF. In nucleotides, the CDR3 is TGTGCCAGCAGCTTGTTGCAAACCCAAGAGACCCAGTACTTC.

This sequence joins TRBV7-3 and TRBJ1-6; tentatively, D is TRBD1 (6 bases). The germline V and J ends were trimmed by 2 bases and 8 bases, with 16 bases remaining between them. CDR1 and CDR2 (germline): SGHTA, FQGTGA. The length of the CDR3 is 16 residues. The CDR3: CASSLGGGPTDSPLHF. CDR3 nucleotide sequence: TGTGCCAGCAGCTTAGGTGGGGGCCCCACGGATTCACCCCTCCACTTT. The full variable domain, with the rest looked up from reference TRBV7-3 and TRBJ1-6, is GAGVSQTPSNKVTEKGKYVELRCDPISGHTALYWYRQSLGQGPEFLIYFQGTGAADDSGLPNDRFFAVRPEGSVSTLKIQRTERGDSAVYLCASSLGGGPTDSPLHFGNGTRLTVT.

The genes are TRBV2 and TRBJ1-2; D gene uncertain. Germline V CDR1 and CDR2: SNHLY, FYNNEI. The CDR3 runs 13 residues. The germline V and J ends were trimmed by 3 bases and 7 bases, with 12 bases remaining between them. Here the CDR3 DNA reads TGTGCCAGCAGTGACCTCGGGAAGGGTGGCTACACCTTC. As protein: CASSDLGKGGYTF. Together with reference TRBV2 and TRBJ1-2, the CDR3 gives the full variable domain: EPEVTQTPSHQVTQMGQEVILRCVPISNHLYFYWYRQILGQKVEFLVSFYNNEISEKSEIFDDQFSVERPDGSNFTLKIRSTKLEDSAMYFCASSDLGKGGYTFGSGTRLTVV.

This sequence joins TRBV18 and TRBJ1-2; 9 bases are shared with TRBD1. CDR1 and CDR2 (germline): KGHSH, LQKENI. This CDR3 has 15 residues. Unmatched junction bases numbered 8, after V lost 2 bases and J lost 7 bases. The CDR3 reads CASSPNRDRETGYTF. For the CDR3, the DNA is TGTGCCAGCTCACCAAACAGGGACAGGGAAACTGGCTACACCTTC.

V gene TRBV5-6 combines with J gene TRBJ1-6; D perhaps matches TRBD1 (5 bases). Trimming removed 4 bases at V and 7 bases at J, with 12 bases between. This CDR3 is 14 amino acids long. Germline V gene lookup returns CDR1 SGHDT and CDR2 YYEEEE. The CDR3: CASSNRQSNSPLHF. The CDR3 region has the DNA TGTGCCAGCAGCAACCGACAGTCCAATTCACCCCTCCACTTT.

The genes are TRBV12-3 or TRBV12-4 and TRBJ1-1; D is undetermined. The CDR3 is made up of 13 amino acids. V was trimmed by 7 bases and J by 9 bases, leaving 18 bases between them. The CDR3 bases are TGTGCCAGCACCTCAAGGGCCTCACCTAAAGCTTTCTTT. Translation gives CASTSRASPKAFF.

The chain's CDR3 is CASSQGFSGGSDTQYF. As DNA, the CDR3 is TGCGCCAGCAGCCAGGGATTTAGCGGGGGATCCGATACGCAGTATTTT. The J gene is TRBJ2-3, the V gene TRBV4-1; 9 bases are shared with TRBD2. This CDR3 is 16 amino acids long. Per germline, CDR1 MGHRA and CDR2 YSYEKL. V shed 3 bases, J shed 6 bases, and the junction held 10 bases outside the gene matches.

The chain employs TRBV3-1 (or the pseudogene TRBV3-2) and TRBJ2-3; TRBD2 is a possible D gene (7 bases). CDR1 is LGHDT, CDR2 YNNKEL, per germline (reference sequence). Trimming pared 0 bases from V and 6 bases from J, leaving 13 bases between. CDR3 length: 15 amino acids. CDR3 amino acids: CASSQDARGGDTQYF. Here the CDR3 DNA reads TGTGCCAGCAGCCAAGATGCCAGGGGAGGGGATACGCAGTATTTT.

The chain is built from TRBV18 and TRBJ1-3; TRBD1 is a possible D gene (5 bases). The CDR3 runs 17 residues. V gave up 3 bases and J gave up 4 bases, with 19 bases separating them. CDR1 KGHSH and CDR2 LQKENI come from the germline V gene. The CDR3, as DNA: TGTGCCAGCTCACCCCCAGTGCAGGGTTCTGGCGGAAACACCATATATTTT. Its protein product is CASSPPVQGSGGNTIYF.

The J gene is TRBJ2-3, the V gene TRBV5-1; D is perhaps TRBD1 (5 bases). This CDR3 is 14 amino acids long. Germline V CDR1 and CDR2: SGHRS, YFSETQ. The V and J ends lost 0 bases and 5 bases respectively, with 10 bases between them. CDR3 nucleotide sequence: TGCGCCAGCAGCTTGGTATGGGGCGGAGATACGCAGTATTTT. Its translation is CASSLVWGGDTQYF.

This sequence joins TRBV11-2 and TRBJ2-3, with TRBD2 matching over 10 bases. With V trimmed by 6 bases and J by 2 bases, 11 bases remained unmatched. Germline values: CDR1 SGHAT, CDR2 FQNNGV. The CDR3 runs to 17 residues. The CDR3 DNA follows: TGTGCCAGCAGACCCATAGCGGGAGGCCCCTCCACAGATACGCAGTATTTT. As protein: CASRPIAGGPSTDTQYF.

A single count supports this clone. The chain employs TRBV10-2 and TRBJ2-2; 7 nucleotides agree with TRBD2. The CDR3 loop spans 18 amino acids. In germline, CDR1 is WSHSY, CDR2 SAAADI. V lost 7 bases to trimming and J lost 2 bases; unmatched junction nucleotides: 16. CDR3 coding DNA: TGCGCCAGCACCGTCATTCAGGGACTACCCCGTAACACCGGGGAGCTGTTTTTT. This translates into CASTVIQGLPRNTGELFF.

This clone was counted between two and nine times. The J gene is TRBJ2-2, the V gene TRBV29-1, with D uncertain. The CDR3 contains 14 residues. Germline V lookup: CDR1 SQVTM, CDR2 ANQGSEA. Deletions cut 2 bases from V and 3 bases from J, with 10 bases between. In DNA form, the CDR3 reads TGCAGCGTTGAATATGGCTCTCACACCGGGGAGCTGTTTTTT. Residues: CSVEYGSHTGELFF.

The rearrangement links TRBV9 to TRBJ2-2; D is unresolved. V was trimmed by 0 bases and J by 0 bases, leaving 6 bases between them. This CDR3 spans 15 amino acids. Germline-derived CDR1 and CDR2 are SGDLS and YYNGEE. For the CDR3, the DNA is TGTGCCAGCAGCGTAGGGGCCCCGAACACCGGGGAGCTGTTTTTT. Translating it yields CASSVGAPNTGELFF. Drawing the rest from reference TRBV9 and TRBJ2-2, the complete variable domain is DSGVTQTPKHLITATGQRVTLRCSPRSGDLSVYWYQQSLDQGLQFLIQYYNGEERAKGNILERFSAQQFPDLHSELNLSSLELGDSALYFCASSVGAPNTGELFFGEGSRLTVL.